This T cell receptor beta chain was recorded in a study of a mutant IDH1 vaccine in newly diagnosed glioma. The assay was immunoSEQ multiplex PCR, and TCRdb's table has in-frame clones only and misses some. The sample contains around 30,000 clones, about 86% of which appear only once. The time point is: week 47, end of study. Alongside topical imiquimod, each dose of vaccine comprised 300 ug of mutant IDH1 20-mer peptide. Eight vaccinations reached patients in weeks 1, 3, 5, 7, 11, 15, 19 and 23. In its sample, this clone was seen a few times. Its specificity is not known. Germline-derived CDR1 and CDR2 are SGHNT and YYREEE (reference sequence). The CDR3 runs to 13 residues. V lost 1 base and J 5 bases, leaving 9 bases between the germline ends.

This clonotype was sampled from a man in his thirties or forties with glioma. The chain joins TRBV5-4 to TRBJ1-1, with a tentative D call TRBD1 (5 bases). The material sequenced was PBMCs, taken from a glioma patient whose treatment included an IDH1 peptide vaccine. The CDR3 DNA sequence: TGTGCCAGCAGCTTGTGGGGGGTGACTGAAGCTTTCTTT. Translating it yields CASSLWGVTEAFF.